A selection of T cell receptor beta chains follows, all from one sample in a study of blood T cell repertoires in COVID-19. The data were produced by immunoSEQ multiplex PCR, yet TCRdb's version contains in-frame clones alone and is incomplete. Here the sample spans some 220,000 clones, around four fifths being singletons. Sequences were obtained from peripheral blood. The receptor set was obtained from a woman aged 60 to 75 with active or convalescent COVID-19. CDR3s include the opening cysteine and the closing phenylalanine or tryptophan. The D gene is left open where the match is weak. Rows give clone size only sometimes, using once, few, many, or a class for an expanded clone.

cdr3_aa	cdr3_nt	clone_size	d_call	v_call	j_call
CASSSSGETDTQYF	TGTGCCAGCAGCTCGAGCGGGGAGACAGATACGCAGTATTTT	-	TRBD2	TRBV5-6	TRBJ2-3
CASSLLATLLNTEAFF	TGTGCCAGCAGCTTATTAGCTACCTTACTAAACACTGAAGCTTTCTTT	-	-	TRBV5-5	TRBJ1-1
CASSEFSGPYEQYF	TGCGCCAGCAGTGAATTTAGCGGTCCCTACGAGCAGTACTTC	-	-	TRBV10-1	TRBJ2-7
CASSSGLAGSTDTQYF	TGTGCCAGCAGTTCGGGACTAGCGGGGTCCACAGATACGCAGTATTTT	-	TRBD2	TRBV7-9	TRBJ2-3
CASSDYSYEQYF	TGTGCCAGCAGTGACTACTCCTACGAGCAGTACTTC	-	-	TRBV2	TRBJ2-7
CASSLSIYTGELFF	TGTGCCAGCAGCTTGAGTATTTACACCGGGGAGCTGTTTTTT	-	-	TRBV11-3	TRBJ2-2
CATPAPLGSWDRGTEAFF	TGTGCCACCCCCGCGCCACTTGGGTCATGGGATAGGGGCACTGAAGCTTTCTTT	once	-	TRBV24-1	TRBJ1-1
CAISLAGSGTDTQYF	TGTGCCATCAGCTTAGCGGGATCTGGCACAGATACGCAGTATTTT	-	TRBD2	TRBV10-3	TRBJ2-3
CASSSLRGQAGELFF	TGCGCCAGCAGCTCTCTGAGAGGTCAAGCCGGGGAGCTGTTTTTT	few	-	TRBV5-1	TRBJ2-2
CASSQTGGLGNTIYF	TGCGCCAGCAGCCAGACAGGGGGCCTGGGAAACACCATATATTTT	-	TRBD1	TRBV4-1	TRBJ1-3
CASTKRGPGGDYGYTF	TGTGCCAGCACTAAGAGGGGGCCAGGGGGCGACTATGGCTACACCTTC	-	TRBD1	TRBV19	TRBJ1-2
CASSSRAVFEQFF	TGTGCCAGTAGTTCCCGTGCGGTATTTGAGCAGTTCTTC	-	-	TRBV19	TRBJ2-1
CASSQFFNSPLHF	TGCGCCAGCAGCCAATTCTTTAATTCACCCCTCCACTTT	-	-	TRBV4-1	TRBJ1-6
CASSAGLGVYNEQFF	TGCGCCAGCAGCGCCGGACTAGGCGTCTACAATGAGCAGTTCTTC	-	TRBD2	TRBV4-1	TRBJ2-1
CASSWKLNSYEQYF	TGTGCCAGCAGTTGGAAACTAAACTCCTACGAGCAGTACTTC	-	-	TRBV6-5	TRBJ2-7
CASSQLAGNSYEQYF	TGTGCCAGCAGCCAGCTAGCGGGGAACTCCTACGAGCAGTACTTC	-	TRBD2	TRBV3-1/TRBV3-2	TRBJ2-7
CSVARGSNQPQHF	TGCAGCGTTGCCAGGGGTAGCAATCAGCCCCAGCATTTT	-	-	TRBV29-1	TRBJ1-5
CASSQEGVLAGQETQYF	TGTGCCAGCAGCCAAGAGGGGGTACTAGCGGGGCAAGAGACCCAGTACTTC	-	TRBD2	TRBV3-1/TRBV3-2	TRBJ2-5